This entry describes one T cell receptor beta chain. Documented time point: pretreatment peripheral blood. V gave up 3 bases and J gave up 5 bases; unmatched junction bases: 4. Germline assignment: CDR1 SGHNT and CDR2 YENEEA. The CDR3 has 14 amino acids. These data belong to a study of PD-L1 blockade in urothelial cancer. In the study overall: Counts from blood samples showed a median of about 150,000 T cells.

PCRs each included synthetic TCR analog templates spiked in. The data were produced by immunoSEQ multiplex PCR, yet TCRdb's version contains in-frame clones alone and is incomplete. Counted here are about 72,000 clones, roughly 86% occurring once; the ten biggest clones make up under 15%. The genes are TRBV11-3 and TRBJ2-5; 9 positions match TRBD2. Specimen: PBMCs, collected around atezolizumab (anti-PD-L1) treatment. The TCR originated in a man aged 60 to 69 with urothelial cancer. Here the CDR3 DNA reads TGTGCCAGCAGCTTGCGGGGGGGCCGGGAGACCCAGTACTTC. Amino acid sequence: CASSLRGGRETQYF.